The 12 T cell receptor beta chains below were found in one sample sequenced in a study of blood T cells in healthy people across ages. PCR was performed a second time for roughly 7 to 11 cycles using a sample-barcoded 5' primer and a J-beta primer mix. One entry per CDR3 protein, called by TCRdb with MiXCR from the 5' RACE reads. The table records about 940,000 distinct CDR3 sequences, 40% to 60% of them present only once. Sequenced sample: blood. All receptors come from a man aged 30-40 years in good health.

J is TRBJ1-5 and V is TRBV9; D gene ambiguous. V was trimmed by 1 base and J by 5 bases, leaving 7 bases between them. The CDR3 contains 13 residues. Germline lookup yields CDR1 SGDLS and CDR2 YYNGEE. This CDR3 is CASSVTGDQPQHF. In nucleotides, the CDR3 is TGTGCCAGCAGCGTAACGGGAGATCAGCCCCAGCATTTT.

This chain connects TRBV5-5 to TRBJ1-4; unclear D gene. V was shortened by 4 bases and J by 7 bases, with 11 bases between the two germline ends. The germline CDR1 and CDR2 sequences are SGHKS and YYEKEE (reference sequence). The CDR3 spans 13 residues. The DNA of the CDR3 is TGTGCCAGCAGCGTGATTACCGCTGAAAAACTGTTTTTT. Translation: CASSVITAEKLFF.

The chain recombines TRBV6-5 with TRBJ1-6, with unresolved D. V was pared by 5 bases and J by 7 bases, with 12 bases between. Germline CDR1 MNHEY, CDR2 SVGAGI. The CDR3 runs to 14 residues. CDR3 in amino acids: CASSQMRYNSPLHF. The CDR3 nucleotides are TGTGCCAGCAGTCAGATGCGCTACAATTCACCCCTCCACTTT.

The chain's CDR3 is CASSLARSQGGSYEQYF. CDR3 sequence (DNA): TGTGCCAGCAGCCTGGCGAGAAGTCAGGGAGGTTCCTACGAGCAGTACTTC. The chain employs TRBV3-1 and TRBJ2-7, with a tentative D call TRBD2 (6 bases). Germline-derived CDR1 and CDR2 are LGHDT and YNNKEL (reference sequence). The CDR3 sequence is 17 residues long. V lost 4 bases, J lost 1 base, and 20 bases lay in between.

Notes on this clonotype: A read error is possible here, since a much larger clone lies one base away. The J gene is TRBJ1-2, the V gene TRBV7-9, with D hard to call. Looked up from germline, CDR1 is SEHNR and CDR2 is FQNEAQ (reference sequence). This CDR3 comprises 14 residues. CDR3 DNA: TGTGCCGGCAGCCCTAGAGAGTCTAACTATGGCTACACCTTC. Translating gives CAGSPRESNYGYTF. The variable domain in full, with the rest retrieved from reference TRBV7-9 and TRBJ1-2, is DTGVSQNPRHKITKRGQNVTFRCDPISEHNRLYWYRQTLGQGPEFLTYFQNEAQLEKSRLLSDRFSAERPKGSFSTLEIQRTEQGDSAMYLCAGSPRESNYGYTFGSGTRLTVV.

This chain links TRBV29-1 with TRBJ2-3, with TRBD1 identical over 8 bases. The CDR3 spans 14 residues. V lost 7 bases, J lost 4 bases, and 10 bases stayed unmatched. Germline loops: CDR1 SQVTM, CDR2 ANQGSEA. The CDR3 protein is CSAGHGQGADTQYF. As DNA, the CDR3 is TGCAGCGCTGGACACGGACAGGGTGCAGATACGCAGTATTTT.

In this sample, this clonotype turned up many times. The chain has TRBV28 and TRBJ2-7; tentatively, D is TRBD1 (5 bases). The CDR3 has 12 residues. Germline CDR1 and CDR2: MDHEN and SYDVKM. V was clipped by 8 bases and J by 3 bases, with 11 bases between them. The CDR3 spells CASCRQNYEQYF. As DNA, the CDR3 is TGTGCCAGCTGCCGACAGAACTACGAGCAGTACTTC. The variable domain in full, completed from reference TRBV28 and TRBJ2-7, reads DVKVTQSSRYLVKRTGEKVFLECVQDMDHENMFWYRQDPGLGLRLIYFSYDVKMKEKGDIPEGYSVSREKKERFSLILESASTNQTSMYLCASCRQNYEQYFGPGTRLTVT.

The J gene is TRBJ2-5, the V gene TRBV7-2; TRBD1 might be the D (6 bases). Per germline, CDR1 SGHTA and CDR2 FQGNSA. This CDR3 comprises 16 residues. The germline V and J ends were trimmed by 1 base and 5 bases, with 17 bases remaining between them. CDR3 bases: TGTGCCAGCAGCTTAGGGTACCAGGGGAAGGGGGAGACCCAGTACTTC. Translated: CASSLGYQGKGETQYF.

This clonotype was detected a few times. The junction departs from germline at one end; a sequencing error may be responsible. This chain joins TRBV5-1 and TRBJ1-2; no definite D call. This CDR3 spans 13 amino acids. Germline CDR1 SGHRS, CDR2 YFSETQ. CDR3 in DNA: TGTGCCAGCAGTTTAGAGGGATACGATGGCTACACCTTC. Protein sequence: CASSLEGYDGYTF.

This clonotype has a single count. V and J are TRBV7-3 and TRBJ2-1, with 10 bases lining up with TRBD2. This CDR3 has 16 residues. V lost 1 base and J lost 8; bases outside the gene matches: 8. Germline V gene sequence: CDR1 SGHTA, CDR2 FQGTGA. The CDR3 bases are TGTGCCAGCAGCTTAATACTAGCGGGGTCCTTAGATGAGCAGTTCTTC. It yields the protein CASSLILAGSLDEQFF.

The chain recombines TRBV6-6 with TRBJ2-3; 8 nucleotides line up with TRBD2. Germline V gives CDR1 MNHNY, CDR2 SVGAGI (reference sequence). This CDR3 comprises 14 residues. Unmatched junction bases numbered 6, after V lost 2 bases and J lost 8 bases. CDR3 in DNA: TGTGCCAGCAGTTACAGGAGGGCGGGGGGTACGCAGTATTTT. Protein: CASSYRRAGGTQYF.

The chain is built from TRBV28 and TRBJ2-7; TRBD1 matches at 10 bases. CDR1 and CDR2 from the germline V gene are MDHEN and SYDVKM. The trim removed 6 bases at V and 2 bases at J, leaving 7 bases unmatched. The CDR3 consists of 15 residues. CDR3 sequence: CASSSGTGVTYEQYF. Written as DNA, the CDR3 is TGTGCCAGCAGCTCCGGGACAGGGGTTACCTACGAGCAGTACTTC.